This T cell receptor beta chain was captured in a study of blood T cell repertoires in COVID-19. Study-wide context: PBMCs, B-cell-depleted T cells, or T cells provided the cDNA or gDNA that made up the material.

Method: immunoSEQ multiplex PCR; TCRdb's copy keeps in-frame clones and lacks some. The sample yields about 64,000 clones, approximately 90% seen once. The CDR3 runs to 14 residues. Germline values: CDR1 SGHRS, CDR2 YFSETQ. V was pared by 1 base and J by 3 bases, with 2 bases of the junction left unmatched. V is TRBV5-1 and J is TRBJ1-1; TRBD1 agrees at 8 bases. The TCR comes from a woman aged 40 to 50 who had recovered from COVID-19. Sequencing input: PBMCs or T cells enriched from blood (not recorded which). The CDR3 sequence is CASSLPDRDTEAFF. CDR3 DNA: TGCGCCAGCAGCTTGCCGGACAGGGACACTGAAGCTTTCTTT. The complete variable domain, with remaining parts taken from reference TRBV5-1 and TRBJ1-1, reads KAGVTQTPRYLIKTRGQQVTLSCSPISGHRSVSWYQQTPGQGLQFLFEYFSETQRNKGNFPGRFSGRQFSNSRSEMNVSTLELGDSALYLCASSLPDRDTEAFFGQGTRLTVV.